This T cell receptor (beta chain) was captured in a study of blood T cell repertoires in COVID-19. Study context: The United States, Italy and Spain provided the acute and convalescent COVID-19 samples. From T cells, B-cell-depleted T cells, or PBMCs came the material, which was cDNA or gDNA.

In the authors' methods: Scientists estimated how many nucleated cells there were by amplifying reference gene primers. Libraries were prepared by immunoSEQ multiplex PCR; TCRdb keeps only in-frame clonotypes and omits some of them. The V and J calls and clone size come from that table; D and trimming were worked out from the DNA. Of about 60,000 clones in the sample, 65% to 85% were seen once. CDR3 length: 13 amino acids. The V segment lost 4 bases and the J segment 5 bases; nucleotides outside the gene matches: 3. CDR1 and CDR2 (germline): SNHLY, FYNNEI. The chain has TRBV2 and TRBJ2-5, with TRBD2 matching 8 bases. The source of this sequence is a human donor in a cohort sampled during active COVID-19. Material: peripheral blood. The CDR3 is CASSGSGAETQYF. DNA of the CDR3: TGTGCCAGCAGTGGTAGCGGGGCTGAGACCCAGTACTTC.